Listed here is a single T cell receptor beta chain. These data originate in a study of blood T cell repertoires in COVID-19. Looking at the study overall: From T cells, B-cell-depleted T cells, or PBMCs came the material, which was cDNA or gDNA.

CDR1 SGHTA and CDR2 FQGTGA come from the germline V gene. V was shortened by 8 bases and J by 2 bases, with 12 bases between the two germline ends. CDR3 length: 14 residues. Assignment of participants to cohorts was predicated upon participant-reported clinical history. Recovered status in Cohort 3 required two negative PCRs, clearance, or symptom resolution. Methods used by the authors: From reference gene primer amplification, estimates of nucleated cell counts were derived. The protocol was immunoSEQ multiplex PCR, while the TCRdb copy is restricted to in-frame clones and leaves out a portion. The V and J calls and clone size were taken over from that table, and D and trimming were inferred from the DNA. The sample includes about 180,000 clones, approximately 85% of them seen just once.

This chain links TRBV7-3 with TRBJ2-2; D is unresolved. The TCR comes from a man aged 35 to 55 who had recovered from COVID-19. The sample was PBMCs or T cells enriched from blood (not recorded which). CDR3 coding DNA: TGTGCCAGCCGACTGACTTCAAACACCGGGGAGCTGTTTTTT. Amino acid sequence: CASRLTSNTGELFF. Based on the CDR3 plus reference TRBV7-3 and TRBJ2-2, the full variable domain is GAGVSQTPSNKVTEKGKYVELRCDPISGHTALYWYRQSLGQGPEFLIYFQGTGAADDSGLPNDRFFAVRPEGSVSTLKIQRTERGDSAVYLCASRLTSNTGELFFGEGSRLTVL.